This is a list of T cell receptor beta chains from one sample in a study of blood T cell repertoires in COVID-19. The repertoire was sequenced with immunoSEQ multiplex PCR; TCRdb's copy has only in-frame clones and lacks some. Here the sample spans 140,000 or so clones, 65% to 85% being singletons. The sequenced sample was peripheral blood. Receptors were obtained from a man between 45 and 60 years old with active or convalescent COVID-19. The CDR3 runs from the conserved cysteine through the conserved F or W. D genes are given only for firm matches. Clone size appears in some rows only: once, few, many, or a class for an expanded clone.

j_call clone_size v_call d_call cdr3_aa cdr3_nt
TRBJ2-1 . TRBV15 TRBD2 CATSRPLAVDNEQFF TGTGCCACCAGCAGGCCGCTAGCGGTCGACAATGAGCAGTTCTTC
TRBJ2-5 once TRBV5-6 . CASSPGRGETQYF TGTGCCAGCAGCCCGGGTAGGGGAGAGACCCAGTACTTC
TRBJ1-2 . TRBV11-2 TRBD1 CASSSRQGHYGYTF TGTGCCAGCAGCTCAAGACAGGGGCACTATGGCTACACCTTC
TRBJ1-3 . TRBV28 . CASSLAASGNTIYF TGTGCCAGCAGTTTAGCGGCCTCTGGAAACACCATATATTTT
TRBJ2-1 once TRBV7-2 . CASSFLPRTQFF TGTGCCAGCAGCTTTTTGCCGCGCACCCAGTTCTTC
TRBJ1-2 . TRBV3-1/TRBV3-2 . CASSQGSVSNYGYTF TGTGCCAGCAGCCAAGGCAGCGTCTCTAACTATGGCTACACCTTC
TRBJ2-2 . TRBV5-1 TRBD2 CASSLESGRGGELFF TGCGCCAGCAGCTTGGAGTCAGGGAGGGGAGGGGAGCTGTTTTTT
TRBJ1-1 . TRBV5-1 TRBD1 CASSSTGTVNTEAFF TGCGCCAGCAGCTCGACCGGGACAGTTAACACTGAAGCTTTCTTT
TRBJ1-2 . TRBV11-2 . CASSHVTGYGYTF TGTGCCAGCAGTCATGTTACAGGGTATGGCTACACCTTC
TRBJ1-2 . TRBV19 . CASSMLGGSNYGYTF TGTGCCAGTAGTATGTTGGGGGGATCTAACTATGGCTACACCTTC
TRBJ2-7 few TRBV5-1 . CASSLGDTTSYEQYF TGCGCCAGCAGCTTGGGGGACACCACCTCCTACGAGCAGTACTTC
TRBJ1-2 . TRBV5-1 TRBD1 CASRTTGGNYGYTF TGCGCCAGCAGGACGACAGGGGGGAACTATGGCTACACCTTC
TRBJ2-7 . TRBV5-1 TRBD1 CASSLLGDRGNYEQYF TGCGCCAGCAGCTTGTTGGGGGACAGGGGGAACTACGAGCAGTACTTC
TRBJ1-2 . TRBV7-3 TRBD1 CASSLTGTGGYGYTF TGTGCCAGCAGCTTAACCGGGACAGGGGGTTATGGCTACACCTTC
TRBJ2-7 . TRBV10-3 TRBD2 CAIRATSGNHEQYF TGTGCCATCAGGGCGACTAGCGGGAACCACGAGCAGTACTTC
TRBJ1-1 . TRBV14 TRBD1 CASSQRGDRGKAFF TGTGCCAGCAGCCAGAGAGGGGACAGGGGAAAAGCTTTCTTT
TRBJ1-6 . TRBV5-1 TRBD1 CASSWGQGINSPLHF TGCGCCAGCAGCTGGGGACAGGGGATCAATTCACCCCTCCACTTT
TRBJ1-6 . TRBV6-5 . CASSYGTRNNSPLHF TGTGCCAGCAGTTACGGGACAAGAAATAATTCACCCCTCCACTTT
TRBJ1-1 few TRBV28 . CASSLQGTGTEAFF TGTGCCAGCAGTTTACAGGGCACGGGCACTGAAGCTTTCTTT
TRBJ2-1 . TRBV7-9 TRBD2 CASSLGGLADNEQFF TGTGCCAGCAGCTTAGGGGGACTAGCAGACAATGAGCAGTTCTTC
TRBJ2-3 . TRBV7-3 TRBD2 CASSSVGLAGGRGTQYF TGTGCCAGCAGCTCCGTCGGACTAGCGGGGGGCAGAGGTACGCAGTATTTT
TRBJ2-7 . TRBV6-5 TRBD1 CASRTTGGASYEQYF TGTGCCAGCAGAACTACAGGGGGCGCCTCCTACGAGCAGTACTTC
TRBJ2-7 . TRBV10-3 TRBD2 CAIRPSGVAGPGEQYF TGTGCCATCAGGCCCTCAGGGGTAGCGGGGCCAGGGGAGCAGTACTTC
TRBJ2-1 . TRBV5-4 TRBD2 CASGSGTGGYNEQFF TGTGCCAGCGGTAGCGGGACGGGGGGGTACAATGAGCAGTTCTTC
TRBJ2-1 . TRBV28 TRBD1 CASRTGAYGEQFF TGTGCCAGCAGGACAGGGGCCTACGGTGAGCAGTTCTTC
TRBJ2-3 . TRBV11-1 TRBD2 CASSLNGGRADTQYF TGTGCCAGCAGCTTAAACGGCGGGAGGGCCGATACGCAGTATTTT
TRBJ2-5 few TRBV11-1 . CASSSRQFEETQYF TGTGCCAGCAGCTCGCGCCAATTTGAAGAGACCCAGTACTTC
TRBJ2-1 . TRBV3-1/TRBV3-2 TRBD2 CASSGIAGETYNEQFF TGTGCCAGCAGTGGGATAGCGGGAGAAACCTACAATGAGCAGTTCTTC
TRBJ1-2 few TRBV27 . CASSLNPTGGYTF TGTGCCAGCAGTTTAAATCCTACGGGTGGCTACACCTTC
TRBJ2-1 . TRBV28 TRBD2 CASSGLAGNNEQFF TGTGCCAGCAGTGGCCTAGCGGGCAACAATGAGCAGTTCTTC
TRBJ2-7 . TRBV6-5 TRBD2 CASSPQLAVYEQYF TGTGCCAGCAGTCCCCAACTAGCGGTCTACGAGCAGTACTTC
TRBJ2-1 . TRBV20-1 TRBD2 CSASRGLDNEQFF TGCAGTGCTAGTCGCGGACTAGACAATGAGCAGTTCTTC
TRBJ2-7 . TRBV6-5 . CASREVSYEQYF TGTGCCAGCAGGGAGGTCTCCTACGAGCAGTACTTC
TRBJ1-2 . TRBV7-2 TRBD1 CASSLATQGIGGYTF TGTGCCAGCAGCTTAGCGACACAGGGGATAGGGGGCTACACCTTC
TRBJ2-2 . TRBV5-5 . CASSPLGLLNTGELFF TGTGCCAGCAGCCCACTGGGACTCTTGAACACCGGGGAGCTGTTTTTT
TRBJ1-1 few TRBV28 . CASSLPSGTEAFF TGTGCCAGCAGTTTACCAAGCGGGACTGAAGCTTTCTTT
TRBJ2-1 . TRBV10-2 TRBD2 CASSGIAGESGEQFF TGCGCCAGCAGTGGAATAGCGGGAGAATCTGGTGAGCAGTTCTTC
TRBJ2-7 . TRBV6-5 . CASSYSRTEVYEQYF TGTGCCAGCAGTTACTCTAGGACGGAGGTATACGAGCAGTACTTC
TRBJ1-4 . TRBV27 TRBD1 CASSLLQGGNEKLFF TGTGCCAGCAGTTTATTACAGGGGGGGAATGAAAAACTGTTTTTT
TRBJ2-2 . TRBV7-7 TRBD1 CASSPRTGNTGELFF TGTGCCAGCAGCCCGAGGACAGGGAACACCGGGGAGCTGTTTTTT